The clone carrying this T cell receptor beta chain showed up just a few times. Antigen: not known. This sample stems from a study of early T cells in non-severe SARS-CoV-2 infection. Whole-study context: It was bulk RNA from unsorted whole blood that was sequenced, and the chains were unpaired. Study-level findings and limits: Anti-spike CD8 specificities were favored by VDJdb matching, whose results missed private and CD4 specificities.

cDNA molecules, individually, were tagged with unique molecular identifiers. TCRdb redid the calling of the 5' RACE reads with MiXCR, one entry per CDR3 protein. The sample has approximately 110,000 distinct CDR3 sequences, under 15% seen once. The receptor was isolated from an adult who was a healthcare worker with PCR-confirmed SARS-CoV-2 infection or an uninfected control (not recorded which). Sequenced input: whole blood.

In DNA form, the CDR3 reads TGCGCCAGCAGCTTAGGCGGGGGGGCCGAGGAGACCCAGTACTTC. The encoded protein is CASSLGGGAEETQYF. The V gene is TRBV5-1, the J gene TRBJ2-5; 9 bases align to TRBD2. Germline V CDR1 and CDR2: SGHRS, YFSETQ. There are 15 residues in the CDR3. V trimming: 2 bases; J trimming: 5 bases; junction bases outside the gene matches: 7. Combining the CDR3 with reference TRBV5-1 and TRBJ2-5 gives the whole variable domain KAGVTQTPRYLIKTRGQQVTLSCSPISGHRSVSWYQQTPGQGLQFLFEYFSETQRNKGNFPGRFSGRQFSNSRSEMNVSTLELGDSALYLCASSLGGGAEETQYFGPGTRLLVL.